This T cell receptor beta chain was sequenced during a study of blood T cells in healthy people across ages. General observations from the study: Strong correlation existed between TCR beta diversity and naive T cell percentage. Expanded clonotype changes were possibly confounded by unknown donor CMV status. When set beside aged donors, long-lived donors presented more naive CD4+ cells and higher diversity.

Germline V gene sequence: CDR1 DFQATT, CDR2 SNEGSKA (reference sequence). The CDR3 is 13 residues long. The ends were cut back, 3 bases at V and 5 bases at J, with 12 bases in the middle. Regarding this clonotype: Its antigen is undetermined.

The use of a sample-barcoded 5' primer and a J-beta primer mix characterized a second PCR of roughly 7 to 12 cycles. Each cDNA molecule received a tag from a template-switch adaptor that had 12 random nucleotides. TCRdb used MiXCR to reprocess the 5' RACE reads, holding one entry per CDR3 protein. This sample has about 680,000 distinct CDR3 sequences, with 45% to 50% found just once. The sequenced sample was blood. V is TRBV20-1 and J is TRBJ2-3; a weak D match, TRBD1 (5 bases). This TCR was sampled from a woman aged 55 to 70 in good health. CDR3 sequence (DNA): TGCAGTGCTAGTTTCCAGGGTGTAGATACGCAGTATTTT. Translating it yields CSASFQGVDTQYF.